This TCR beta chain was obtained from a study of blood T cells in healthy people across ages (dated by TCRdb to between 2014 and 2016). Describing the broader study: In model experiments, template switching captured about one uniquely barcoded TCR beta cDNA molecule for every two T cells. Age-related changes in TCR beta repertoire diversity were measured in the study by deep sequencing normalized with unique cDNA molecular identifiers. To avoid experimental bias, donors of different ages were spread randomly across the sequencing lanes. The donors were divided into four age groups: young (average approximately 17 years), middle-aged (about 39), aged (about 62) and long-lived (approximately 74). For two donors (one aged 18 to 29 and one aged 80 or older), the study analyzed two additional independent replicas of 1 million unique cDNA reads from the same blood draw. The paper as a whole reports these results and caveats: A strong correlation was found between observed TCR beta diversity and the percentage of naive T cells measured by flow cytometry. As age increased, observed TCR beta diversity per million T cells dropped in a roughly linear way, and a significant reduction was already evident by age around 41. Estimates of total diversity from one million sequenced T cells were regarded as lower bounds and underestimates. Donor CMV infection status was unknown, potentially confounding age-related changes in expanded clonotypes. Conclusive comparison of naive and antigen-experienced compartments was prevented by the profiling of bulk unsorted PBMCs. Compared with the aged group, the long-lived group had more naive CD4+ T cells, fewer expanded clones and increased TCR diversity, a pattern suggesting age selection.

The approximately 39 donors, aged 6 to 90 years, were systemically healthy Caucasian individuals from Russia. About 10 milliliters of peripheral blood were drawn from each donor into EDTA-treated Vacutainer tubes. Ficoll-Paque density-gradient centrifugation was used to isolate PBMCs, with at least 7 million per sample. Trizol reagent was used to extract total RNA from PBMCs, with at least 5.5 micrograms per sample. For every donor, an aliquot of PBMCs went through flow cytometry to measure the percentages of naive CD45RAhigh/CD27high T cells. Library prep was done by 5' RACE. For sequencing, an Illumina HiSeq 2500 was employed. A second PCR of about 6 to 12 cycles was run with a J-beta primer mix and a sample-barcoded 5' primer. A template-switch 5' adaptor carrying 12 random nucleotides introduced a unique molecular identifier onto each TCR beta cDNA molecule. Each sample yielded at least 2.5 million CDR3-containing paired-end reads. The Mint cDNA synthesis kit, primed by a TRBC-specific oligonucleotide, was used to synthesize first-strand cDNA from all RNA. After uracil-DNA glycosylase treatment, a first 18-cycle PCR used universal primers M1SS and BC2_uni_R on all cDNA. In the source study's methods: Normalization of each sample was performed by random selection of 1 million high-quality reads, each carrying a distinct molecular identifier. Instead of being binned into consensus sequences, reads with shared molecular identifiers were discarded. CDR3 identification, clonotype clustering and error correction used MiTCR with a Q25 quality threshold and the strictest error-elimination algorithm. Lower-bound total TCR beta diversity was estimated with a nonparametric unseen species model using Euler transformation. TCRdb redid the processing of the public reads, applying fastp at Q25 and MiXCR, and retained in-frame beta chains. CDR3 protein duplicates are merged, each entry listing the most common genes and DNA. The V and J calls shown here were made by TCRdb, not taken from the authors' results. The table for this sample lists roughly 680,000 distinct CDR3 sequences; around 20% of them were counted only once. Roughly 3.7% of the sample is taken by the ten largest.

The CDR3 runs 18 amino acids, cysteine and phenylalanine included. Only the CDR3 portion is preserved as DNA: 54 bases, with reading frame beginning at the first base. The germline V gene provides CDR1 SGHRS and CDR2 YFSETQ. Trimming leaves V shorter by 0 bases and J shorter by 6 bases, with the junction holding 15 bases beyond the gene matches. Concerning this clonotype itself: Its target antigen remains unknown. Base qualities were left out, and no much larger clone turns up one base away.

The origin of this receptor is a man aged 65 to 79 in good health. The sample was blood. This sequence uses TRBV5-1 and TRBJ2-3; the junction holds 8 bases that match TRBD1. CDR3 reads: CASSLGLLRGRIADTQYF. The sequence in DNA is TGCGCCAGCAGCTTGGGACTCCTCAGGGGGCGTATAGCTGATACGCAGTATTTT. Reference TRBV5-1 and TRBJ2-3 genes cover what lies past the CDR3, so the full variable domain is KAGVTQTPRYLIKTRGQQVTLSCSPISGHRSVSWYQQTPGQGLQFLFEYFSETQRNKGNFPGRFSGRQFSNSRSEMNVSTLELGDSALYLCASSLGLLRGRIADTQYFGPGTRLTVL.